The present T cell receptor (beta chain) was sequenced within a study of T cell changes during pregnancy in multiple sclerosis. TCRdb's table, derived via immunoSEQ multiplex PCR, lists solely in-frame clones and lacks some. The table includes 60,000 to 65,000 clones, about 92% detected once. V was cut by 10 bases and J by 1 base, with 7 bases left in between. Germline-derived CDR1 and CDR2 are ENHRY and SYGVKD. The CDR3 runs to 11 residues. The sequenced sample was peripheral blood, obtained in the first trimester of pregnancy. The chain uses TRBV10-3 and TRBJ1-1, with D uncertain. The source is a female donor with multiple sclerosis, enrolled in a pregnancy study. The CDR3 sequence: CATYRNTEAFF. CDR3 coding DNA: TGTGCCACCTACAGGAACACTGAAGCTTTCTTT.